This T cell receptor (beta chain) was recorded in a study of T cell repertoires in cytomegalovirus infection. Overall study context: Both a matching HLA type and CMV infection were indicated by public TCR beta signatures.

TCRdb re-called the reads through MiXCR, storing one row per CDR3 protein. Of some 450,000 distinct CDR3 sequences listed, roughly 31% are singletons. Findings of the study overall: The cumulative frequency of public TCR beta families distinguished individuals who carried CMV together with the relevant HLA.

A remark on this clonotype: Its antigen is unidentified.

The sequencing sample was made of PBMCs. The TCR was taken from a human donor in good health (CMV status not recorded). Some clones in this sample may be carry-over from other donors' samples.

CDR3 residues: CATSDLKSPNGYTF. The CDR3 region has the DNA TGTGCCACCAGTGATCTGAAGAGCCCAAATGGCTACACCTTC. V gene TRBV24-1 combines with J gene TRBJ1-2; D gene uncertain. V was pared by 3 bases and J by 6 bases, with 13 bases between. Germline CDR1 is KGHDR and CDR2 is SFDVKD. The CDR3 is made up of 14 amino acids.